Listed here are 4 T cell receptor beta chains from one sample, sequenced in a study of graft-versus-host responses after intestinal transplantation. The table came from immunoSEQ multiplex PCR; TCRdb's copy has only in-frame clones and leaves some out. The sample includes roughly 19,000 clones, approximately 70% of them seen just once. The authors processed graft tissue to release intraepithelial and lamina propria lymphocytes. The sample here was ileum tissue, taken approximately 20 days after intestinal transplant. The origin of the receptors is a human patient who received an intestinal transplant, so some T cells may come from the graft donor.

As concerns this clone: At one end, the junction sequence differs from germline, possibly due to a read error. For the CDR3, the DNA is TGTGCCAGCAGCGAAGATAGAGGGCTCACAGACAACACCGGGGAGCTGTTTTTT. Amino acid sequence: CASSEDRGLTDNTGELFF. V and J are TRBV4-2 and TRBJ2-2; tentative D call: TRBD2 (5 bases). CDR1 and CDR2 (germline): LGHNA, YNFKEQ. This CDR3 is 18 amino acids long.

The chain uses TRBV7-6 and TRBJ2-5, with unresolved D. The germline V and J ends were trimmed by 0 bases and 4 bases, with 3 bases remaining between them. Germline V gives CDR1 SGHVS, CDR2 FNYEAQ. The CDR3 covers 12 residues. The CDR3, as DNA: TGTGCCAGCAGCTTAGCCAGAGAGACCCAGTACTTC. Translating gives CASSLARETQYF.

This clone was counted a single time. V usage is TRBV13 and J usage is TRBJ2-7; possibly TRBD1 for D (5 bases). The CDR3 is made up of 14 amino acids. Trimming left V 0 bases short and J 3 bases short, with 9 bases between. The V gene's germline CDR1 is PRHDT and CDR2 FYEKMQ (reference sequence). The CDR3 sequence is CASSLGGVHYEQYF. The CDR3 DNA reads as TGTGCCAGCAGCTTAGGAGGGGTTCACTACGAGCAGTACTTC. Together with reference TRBV13 and TRBJ2-7, the CDR3 gives the full variable domain: AAGVIQSPRHLIKEKRETATLKCYPIPRHDTVYWYQQGPGQDPQFLISFYEKMQSDKGSIPDRFSAQQFSDYHSELNMSSLELGDSALYFCASSLGGVHYEQYFGPGTRLTVT.

This chain connects TRBV4-1 to TRBJ1-6; the D gene is possibly TRBD1 (6 bases). There are 16 residues in the CDR3. Germline V gene sequence: CDR1 MGHRA, CDR2 YSYEKL. V gave up 3 bases and J gave up 10 bases, with 19 bases separating them. The CDR3 is CASSHPTTGMGSPLHF. CDR3 coding DNA: TGCGCCAGCAGCCACCCTACTACAGGGATGGGGTCACCCCTCCACTTT.